This TCR beta chain was identified in a study of shared clonotypes between healthy human individuals. The overall study: Researchers assigned three CD4 naive, three CD4 memory, two CD8 naive and one CD8 memory plate to each donor. Regarding the study as a whole: Genetic and exposure-history diversity was limited by the small donor number.

With respect to this clone: The antigen is undetermined.

The repertoire was sequenced with immunoSEQ multiplex PCR; TCRdb's copy has only in-frame clones and lacks some. The repertoire has some 2,400,000 clones, approximately 94% of them found once; the top ten carry around 0.13%. The CDR3 runs 15 residues. The junction had 10 bases not matched to a gene; V was cut back by 0 bases and J by 10 bases. Germline lookup yields CDR1 SGHRS and CDR2 YFSETQ. The V call is TRBV5-1, the J call TRBJ2-4; TRBD1 aligns across 7 bases. The clonotype was recovered from a young man in good health. Sequenced sample: naive CD4+ T cells sorted from blood. Subset defined: CD45RA+ positively selected. The CDR3 is CASSLAGTENGIQYF. The CDR3 region has the DNA TGCGCCAGCAGCTTGGCCGGGACAGAAAATGGGATTCAGTACTTC.